This T cell receptor beta chain was documented in a study of CD8 T cells in Susac syndrome. The authors reverse transcribed roughly 0.5 to 1 ug RNA with random hexamers. Each CDR3 protein gets one entry after TCRdb re-called the immunoSEQ multiplex PCR reads with MiXCR. The data contain roughly 180,000 distinct CDR3 sequences, less than 95% of them seen just once; the ten biggest clones take up less than 0.12%. CDR1 and CDR2 from the germline V gene are SQVTM and ANQGSEA. V gave up 3 bases and J gave up 6 bases; unmatched junction bases: 2. This CDR3 is built from 13 residues. From blood CD8+ and CD4+ T cells, the TCR beta chain was sequenced.

The chain is built from TRBV29-1 and TRBJ2-1, with 10 bases identical to TRBD1. Specimen: CD4+ T cells from PBMCs. This receptor was obtained from a human donor in good health. CDR3 sequence: CSVEWTGGNEQFF. As DNA, the CDR3 is TGCAGCGTTGAGTGGACAGGGGGCAATGAGCAGTTCTTC.